Below are 19 T cell receptor beta chains sequenced from a single sample in a study of a mutant IDH1 vaccine in newly diagnosed glioma (TCRdb year 2021). Which antigens these TCRs recognize remains unknown. This specimen's time point label, interpreted: week 11, during vaccination. A 20-mer mutant IDH1 peptide at 300 micrograms in Montanide made up each vaccine dose, which was injected subcutaneously together with topical imiquimod. Libraries were prepared through the immunoSEQ multiplex PCR assay. Imported from immuneACCESS, the table was reduced by TCRdb to in-frame sequences with V and J called. These copies leave out some clones; in studies compared against another copy, an unresolved V gene accounts for under half, and the cause of the remainder is not known. For this sample there are 95,000 to 120,000 clones; roughly 90% appear just once. The top ten constitute roughly 0.62% of the sample. The sequences come from PBMCs, collected from a glioma patient whose treatment included an IDH1 peptide vaccine. The receptors come from a woman aged 45 to 65 with glioma.

This clone was recorded only once. V and J are TRBV9 and TRBJ2-1; 8 nucleotides line up with TRBD1. The CDR3 has 14 residues. Per germline, CDR1 SGDLS and CDR2 YYNGEE. The V and J ends lost 7 bases and 3 bases, in that order; junction bases with no gene match: 6. For the CDR3, the DNA is TGTGCCAGCGGTGGGACAGGAGGCTACAATGAGCAGTTCTTC. Translation gives CASGGTGGYNEQFF. Supplemented by reference TRBV9 and TRBJ2-1, the full variable domain reads DSGVTQTPKHLITATGQRVTLRCSPRSGDLSVYWYQQSLDQGLQFLIQYYNGEERAKGNILERFSAQQFPDLHSELNLSSLELGDSALYFCASGGTGGYNEQFFGPGTRLTVL.

This chain joins TRBV5-4 and TRBJ2-5; D is possibly TRBD1 (5 bases). The germline V and J ends were trimmed by 4 bases and 3 bases, with 16 bases remaining between them. This CDR3 has 15 amino acids. Per the germline V gene, CDR1 is SGHNT and CDR2 is YYREEE (reference sequence). The CDR3 spells CASSHQWAGKETQYF. CDR3 nucleotides: TGTGCCAGCAGCCACCAATGGGCAGGGAAAGAGACCCAGTACTTC.

The V and J genes are TRBV9 and TRBJ2-1, with 8 bases lining up with TRBD2. The trim removed 1 base at V and 5 bases at J, leaving 5 bases unmatched. Germline loops: CDR1 SGDLS, CDR2 YYNGEE. The CDR3 spans 15 residues. The chain's CDR3 is CASSVRAGDDNEQFF. The CDR3 DNA is TGTGCCAGCAGCGTACGAGCGGGAGATGACAATGAGCAGTTCTTC.

The V gene is TRBV28, the J gene TRBJ2-3; 8 bases line up with TRBD2. Losses at the gene ends were 5 bases for V and 1 base for J; bases not matched to a gene: 5. CDR1 is MDHEN and CDR2 is SYDVKM in the germline V gene. There are 15 residues in the CDR3. CDR3 sequence reads: CASSPSAGGTDTQYF. In DNA form, the CDR3 reads TGTGCCAGCAGTCCGTCAGCGGGAGGCACAGATACGCAGTATTTT.

The chain recombines TRBV9 with TRBJ1-2; 8 bases agree with TRBD1. Looked up from germline, CDR1 is SGDLS and CDR2 is YYNGEE. The CDR3 is 17 residues long. V trimming: 1 base; J trimming: 6 bases; junction bases outside the gene matches: 14. CDR3 region: CASSVSSSWTGRNGYTF. The CDR3 region has the DNA TGTGCCAGCAGCGTATCTTCTTCCTGGACAGGGCGGAATGGCTACACCTTC.

The J gene is TRBJ1-4, the V gene TRBV15, with 10 bases aligning to TRBD1. V was pared by 3 bases and J by 8 bases, with 6 bases of the junction left unmatched. CDR1 LNHNV and CDR2 YYDKDF come from the germline V gene (reference sequence). The CDR3 contains 15 residues. In DNA form, the CDR3 reads TGTGCCACCAGCAGTGCCCGGGACAGGGGAGAAAAACTGTTTTTT. Residues: CATSSARDRGEKLFF. The whole variable domain, filled in from reference TRBV15 and TRBJ1-4, reads DAMVIQNPRYQVTQFGKPVTLSCSQTLNHNVMYWYQQKSSQAPKLLFHYYDKDFNNEADTPDNFQSRRPNTSFCFLDIRSPGLGDTAMYLCATSSARDRGEKLFFGSGTQLSVL.

The J gene is TRBJ2-2, the V gene TRBV5-1; TRBD1 agrees at 7 bases. The CDR3 has 15 amino acids. The J segment lost 5 bases and the V segment lost 0 bases, leaving 4 bases of the junction unmatched. The germline V gene has CDR1 SGHRS and CDR2 YFSETQ. In nucleotides, the CDR3 is TGCGCCAGCAGCTTGGGGACAGGTCCTACCGGGGAGCTGTTTTTT. It specifies CASSLGTGPTGELFF.

This chain uses TRBV29-1 with TRBJ1-5, with 7 bases matching TRBD1. The CDR3 sequence is 13 residues long. The V and J ends lost 6 bases and 3 bases, in that order; junction bases with no gene match: 5. Germline CDR1 and CDR2: SQVTM and ANQGSEA. The CDR3, as DNA: TGCAGCGTAGCAGGGGGTTTCAATCAGCCCCAGCATTTT. Translation: CSVAGGFNQPQHF.

This chain uses TRBV11-2 with TRBJ2-7, with 9 bases identical to TRBD1. The CDR3 consists of 16 residues. CDR1 and CDR2 (germline): SGHAT, FQNNGV. Unmatched junction bases numbered 7, after V lost 1 base and J lost 3 bases. The CDR3, as DNA: TGTGCCAGCAGCTTAGGACAGGGGGTTAATCTCTACGAGCAGTACTTC. This sequence encodes CASSLGQGVNLYEQYF.

With respect to this clone: The conserved phenylalanine or tryptophan normally closing the CDR3 is absent here, so this likely arose from a read error. The chain has TRBV6-5 and TRBJ1-2; 8 bases are a match to TRBD1. The germline gives CDR1 MNHEY, CDR2 SVGAGI. The trim removed 0 bases at V and 4 bases at J, leaving 1 base unmatched. This CDR3 has 14 amino acids. The CDR3 spells CASSYSDRAYGYTS. The CDR3 DNA reads as TGTGCCAGCAGTTACTCGGACAGGGCCTATGGCTACACCTCC.

The CDR3 region has the DNA TGTGCCTGGAGAGGGGGCCTGGGCACTGAAGCTTTCTTT. Amino acid sequence: CAWRGGLGTEAFF. The J gene is TRBJ1-1, the V gene TRBV30, with 7 nucleotides matching TRBD1. Per the germline V gene, CDR1 is GTSNPN and CDR2 is SVGIG (reference sequence). The CDR3 consists of 13 residues. V lost 3 bases, J lost 4 bases, and 5 bases stayed unmatched.

The DNA for the CDR3 is TGTGCCAGCAGCTTAGCTAGGCTAGCGGTCTACAATGAGCAGTTCTTC. Protein sequence: CASSLARLAVYNEQFF. The V and J genes are TRBV7-9 and TRBJ2-1; 7 bases are a match to TRBD2. In germline, CDR1 is SEHNR, CDR2 FQNEAQ (reference sequence). The CDR3 runs to 16 residues. J was trimmed by 3 bases and V by 0 bases; bases with no gene match: 5.

V is TRBV27 and J is TRBJ2-7; TRBD2 matches 13 bases. The CDR3 consists of 15 residues. V shed 5 bases and J 4 bases; nucleotides not matched to a gene: 5. Per germline, CDR1 MNHEY and CDR2 SMNVEV (reference sequence). The CDR3 nucleotides read TGTGCCAGCAGTCCCGGGACTAGCGGGATGTACGAGCAGTACTTC. Translating it yields CASSPGTSGMYEQYF.

CDR3 sequence: CASSGSSRLRGNEQFF. The CDR3 nucleotides read TGTGCCAGCAGTGGTAGTTCGCGGTTAAGGGGCAATGAGCAGTTCTTC. J is TRBJ2-1 and V is TRBV6-1; TRBD1 is a possible D gene (5 bases). In germline, CDR1 is MNHNS, CDR2 SASEGT. This CDR3 is built from 16 residues. V lost 4 bases and J 6 bases, leaving 19 bases between the germline ends.

J is TRBJ2-7 and V is TRBV20-1, with D uncertain. The CDR3 extends over 10 amino acids. Germline loops: CDR1 DFQATT, CDR2 SNEGSKA (reference sequence). The V gene lost 1 base and the J gene lost 7 bases, with 5 bases spanning the gap. The CDR3 coding sequence is TGCAGTGCTAGAGTACGGGAGCAGTACTTC. Translating it yields CSARVREQYF.

The V call is TRBV29-1, the J call TRBJ2-7, with a possible D match to TRBD2 (6 bases). Germline lookup yields CDR1 SQVTM and CDR2 ANQGSEA. This CDR3 has 14 amino acids. V was clipped by 4 bases and J by 6 bases, with 19 bases between them. The DNA for the CDR3 is TGCAGCGTTGCTGGGGGGAGCGGGCGAGGCGAGCAGTACTTC. As protein: CSVAGGSGRGEQYF.

V gene TRBV4-2 combines with J gene TRBJ2-7; tentative D call: TRBD1 (6 bases). V was trimmed by 3 bases and J by 3 bases, leaving 15 bases between them. The CDR3 extends over 15 amino acids. Germline CDR1 and CDR2: LGHNA and YNFKEQ. The CDR3 DNA sequence: TGTGCCAGCAGCCACTTCCGGGACACCAACTACGAGCAGTACTTC. Protein sequence: CASSHFRDTNYEQYF.

The J gene is TRBJ1-6, the V gene TRBV7-9, with a tentative D call TRBD1 (5 bases). Germline V gene lookup returns CDR1 SEHNR and CDR2 FQNEAQ (reference sequence). The CDR3 has 16 amino acids. Trimming removed 4 bases at V and 8 bases at J, with 18 bases between. CDR3 sequence (DNA): TGTGCCAGCAGCTCCCTAGATGAGGGGAGGGATTCACCCCTCCACTTT. Protein product: CASSSLDEGRDSPLHF.

The chain joins TRBV5-1 to TRBJ2-4; no clear D. Germline-derived CDR1 and CDR2 are SGHRS and YFSETQ. The V end lost 4 bases, the J end lost 7 bases, and 18 bases lay between the germline ends. CDR3 size: 15 residues. The CDR3 DNA reads as TGCGCCAGCAGCCCCTCCGGGCAAAGCCCCAACATTCAGTACTTC. Its protein product is CASSPSGQSPNIQYF. Complete variable domain (other parts from reference TRBV5-1 and TRBJ2-4): KAGVTQTPRYLIKTRGQQVTLSCSPISGHRSVSWYQQTPGQGLQFLFEYFSETQRNKGNFPGRFSGRQFSNSRSEMNVSTLELGDSALYLCASSPSGQSPNIQYFGAGTRLSVL.